This TCR beta chain was captured by sequencing in a study of PD-L1 blockade in urothelial cancer. At the level of the study: Every 3 weeks, patients received intravenous atezolizumab 1,200 mg, beginning 2014. Blood analysis was done at 3 weeks (second dose) and 6 weeks after treatment began. Prior chemotherapy ranged from 0 to 3 regimens per patient. Findings and caveats of the study: Pretreatment blood TCR clonality under the median forecast improved survival.

Produced via immunoSEQ multiplex PCR; TCRdb's table is partial and in-frame only. The top ten clones hold around 10% of a sample with more than 60,000 clones, about nine tenths of them seen once. The CDR3 has 15 residues. The germline V and J ends were trimmed by 1 base and 4 bases, with 13 bases remaining between them. Germline CDR1 MGHRA, CDR2 YSYEKL. Note on this clone: Its antigen is still unknown.

Specified time point: peripheral blood 6 weeks after treatment start. The gene calls are TRBV4-1 and TRBJ1-2; no definite D call. This specimen was PBMCs, taken around atezolizumab (anti-PD-L1) treatment. The receptor was derived from a man aged 55-75 years with urothelial cancer. The CDR3 here is CASSQVRATAYGYTF. CDR3 bases: TGCGCCAGCAGCCAAGTGAGGGCCACCGCCTATGGCTACACCTTC.